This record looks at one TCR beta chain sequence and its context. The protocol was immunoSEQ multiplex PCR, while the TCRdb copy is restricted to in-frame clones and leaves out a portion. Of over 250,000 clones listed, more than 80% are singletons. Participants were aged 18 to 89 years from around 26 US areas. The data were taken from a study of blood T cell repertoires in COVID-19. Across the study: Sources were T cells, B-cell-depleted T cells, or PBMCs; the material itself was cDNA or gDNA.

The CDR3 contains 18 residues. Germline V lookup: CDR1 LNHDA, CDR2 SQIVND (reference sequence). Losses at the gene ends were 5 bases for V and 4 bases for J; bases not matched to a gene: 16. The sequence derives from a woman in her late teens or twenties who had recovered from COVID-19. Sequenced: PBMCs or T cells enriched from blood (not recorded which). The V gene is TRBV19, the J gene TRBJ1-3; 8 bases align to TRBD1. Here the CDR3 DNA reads TGTGCCAGTAGTTCCAATACCATCCTCAGGGGGCCGGGAAACACCATATATTTT. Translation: CASSSNTILRGPGNTIYF.